The rows below give T cell receptor beta chains drawn from one sample of a study of shared clonotypes between healthy human individuals. Data came from immunoSEQ multiplex PCR; TCRdb stores just in-frame clones and leaves some out. The sample carries about 2.2 million clones, 80% to 95% recorded once. The sample comprised naive CD8+ T cells from PBMCs. These receptors were collected from a man in his late teens or twenties in good health. Some clones in this sample may be carry-over from other donors' samples. Both conserved end residues are part of each CDR3. Each record gives: D gene, J gene, V gene, clone size, CDR3 DNA, CDR3 protein. A D gene is named only where the DNA matches it firmly. The listing skips clone size in some rows; elsewhere it reads once, few, many or a size class.

D: -
J: TRBJ2-7
V: TRBV5-6
size: -
DNA: TGTGCCAGCAGCTTGTTCAGCAATTCCTACGAGCAGTACTTC
CDR3: CASSLFSNSYEQYF

D: -
J: TRBJ2-5
V: TRBV28
size: -
DNA: TGTGCCAGCAGTTTATTTATATTCCAGGCCTCAAAAAAAGAGACCCAGTACTTC
CDR3: CASSLFIFQASKKETQYF

D: -
J: TRBJ2-7
V: TRBV27
size: -
DNA: TGTGCCAGCAGGACCGGGACTTACGAGCAGTACTTC
CDR3: CASRTGTYEQYF

D: TRBD2
J: TRBJ2-1
V: TRBV29-1
size: -
DNA: TGCAGCGTTGCGGGATGGACTAGCGGGTCGAGCTCCTACAATGAGCAGTTCTTC
CDR3: CSVAGWTSGSSSYNEQFF

D: -
J: TRBJ1-3
V: TRBV9
size: -
DNA: TGTGCCAGCAGCGTAGCTGACCACTCTGGAAACACCATATATTTT
CDR3: CASSVADHSGNTIYF

D: -
J: TRBJ1-2
V: TRBV15
size: -
DNA: TGTGCCACCAGCAGAGGGGTCGGTGGCTACACCTTC
CDR3: CATSRGVGGYTF

D: TRBD1
J: TRBJ1-2
V: TRBV28
size: few
DNA: TGTGCCAGCAGTTTTGGACAGGACTATGGCTACACCTTC
CDR3: CASSFGQDYGYTF

D: TRBD2
J: TRBJ2-1
V: TRBV27
size: -
DNA: TGTGCCAGCAGTTTAATTCGGGAGGAGGGTGAGCAGTTCTTC
CDR3: CASSLIREEGEQFF

D: TRBD2
J: TRBJ2-7
V: TRBV14
size: -
DNA: TGTGCCAGCAGCCCTCTTGTAGCGGGGGCCTACGAGCAGTACTTC
CDR3: CASSPLVAGAYEQYF

D: -
J: TRBJ1-5
V: TRBV28
size: -
DNA: TGTGCCAGCAGTTTATGGGACACCAATCAGCCCCAGCATTTT
CDR3: CASSLWDTNQPQHF

D: -
J: TRBJ2-3
V: TRBV10-3
size: -
DNA: TGTGCCATCAGTGAGTCTATGTGGGGCCATTCCTCCACAGATACGCAGTATTTT
CDR3: CAISESMWGHSSTDTQYF

D: TRBD2
J: TRBJ2-2
V: TRBV27
size: -
DNA: TGTGCCAGCAGTTTAATGACTAGCGGAGCCGTTGGGGGGGAGCTGTTTTTT
CDR3: CASSLMTSGAVGGELFF

D: -
J: TRBJ2-7
V: TRBV9
size: -
DNA: TGTGCCAGCAGTCCGTCACTAGCACCCTCCTACGAGCAGTACTTC
CDR3: CASSPSLAPSYEQYF

D: TRBD2
J: TRBJ2-7
V: TRBV27
size: -
DNA: TGTGCCAGCAGTTTCCGCGGGGGTTACGAGCAGTACTTC
CDR3: CASSFRGGYEQYF

D: -
J: TRBJ1-1
V: TRBV27
size: -
DNA: TGTGCCAGCAGTTTAGGCCCCAGCTGGGGGAAAACTGAAGCTTTCTTT
CDR3: CASSLGPSWGKTEAFF

D: TRBD2
J: TRBJ2-1
V: TRBV6-5
size: once
DNA: TGTGCCAGCAGTCCCAGACTAGCGGGAATAGGTGAGCAGTTCTTC
CDR3: CASSPRLAGIGEQFF

D: -
J: TRBJ2-2
V: TRBV18
size: once
DNA: TGTGCCAGCTCACCCAAGCCCGGGGAGCTGTTTTTT
CDR3: CASSPKPGELFF

D: TRBD1
J: TRBJ2-2
V: TRBV6-5
size: -
DNA: TGTGCCAGTTCAGGGGGAAGCACCGGGGAGCTGTTTTTT
CDR3: CASSGGSTGELFF

D: TRBD2
J: TRBJ2-5
V: TRBV7-9
size: -
DNA: TGTGCCAGCAGCTTAGGGGGGACTAGCGCCAAGGGGGAGACCCAGTACTTC
CDR3: CASSLGGTSAKGETQYF

D: -
J: TRBJ1-1
V: TRBV19
size: -
DNA: TGTGCCAGTTGGTCCGGGGGCGACACTGAAGCTTTCTTT
CDR3: CASWSGGDTEAFF

D: -
J: TRBJ1-4
V: TRBV7-9
size: -
DNA: TGTGCCAGCAGCCCGCGCGTACGGGGAGACGGAGAAAAACTGTTTTTT
CDR3: CASSPRVRGDGEKLFF

D: TRBD2
J: TRBJ2-3
V: TRBV7-2
size: -
DNA: TGTGCCAGCAGCTCCCGACTAGCGGGAGGGGTAGATACGCAGTATTTT
CDR3: CASSSRLAGGVDTQYF

D: TRBD2
J: TRBJ2-7
V: TRBV15
size: -
DNA: TGTGCCACCGAATCGACTAGCGGGCGACACGAGCAGTACTTC
CDR3: CATESTSGRHEQYF

D: -
J: TRBJ1-1
V: TRBV28
size: -
DNA: TGTGCCAGCAGTCCCTTGACACCTCTGGCAGAAGCTTTCTTT
CDR3: CASSPLTPLAEAFF

D: TRBD1
J: TRBJ1-2
V: TRBV4-3
size: -
DNA: TGCGCCAGCAGCCAAGATCTCAGGGCAGGGGGTAACTATGGCTACACCTTC
CDR3: CASSQDLRAGGNYGYTF

D: TRBD1
J: TRBJ1-4
V: TRBV13
size: -
DNA: TGTGCCAGCAGCGCAAGGACAGGGCCAGGGGGGAGCGGAGAAAAACTGTTTTTT
CDR3: CASSARTGPGGSGEKLFF

D: -
J: TRBJ1-3
V: TRBV7-3
size: -
DNA: TGTGCCAGCAGCTTAACAGGGCGGGGAAACACCATATATTTT
CDR3: CASSLTGRGNTIYF

D: -
J: TRBJ1-1
V: TRBV27
size: -
DNA: TGTGCCAGCAGCCTACAGGGAGGCATCACTGAAGCTTTCTTT
CDR3: CASSLQGGITEAFF

D: TRBD1
J: TRBJ1-2
V: TRBV13
size: -
DNA: TGTGCCAGCAGCCTAATAGGGACAGCTCTAAACTATGGCTACACCTTC
CDR3: CASSLIGTALNYGYTF

D: -
J: TRBJ1-1
V: TRBV6-6
size: -
DNA: TGTGCCAGCAGTTACTCGATCAGGAATAGTGAAGCTTTCTTT
CDR3: CASSYSIRNSEAFF

D: TRBD2
J: TRBJ2-1
V: TRBV5-1
size: -
DNA: TGCGCCAGCAGCTTCACTACCAGCGGGAGAGGGAATGAGCAGTTCTTC
CDR3: CASSFTTSGRGNEQFF

D: TRBD2
J: TRBJ2-2
V: TRBV5-1
size: -
DNA: TGCGCCAGCAGGCCCCCACTAGCGGGCATAAACACCGGGGAGCTGTTTTTT
CDR3: CASRPPLAGINTGELFF

D: -
J: TRBJ2-7
V: TRBV5-4
size: once
DNA: TGTGCCAGCAGCTTGGGACAGTACCATGCCTACGAGCAGTACTTC
CDR3: CASSLGQYHAYEQYF

D: -
J: TRBJ1-2
V: TRBV5-1
size: once
DNA: TGCGCCAGCCGCAGCGTTATAGACTATGGCTACACCTTC
CDR3: CASRSVIDYGYTF

D: TRBD2
J: TRBJ2-5
V: TRBV7-7
size: -
DNA: TGTGCCAGCAGCTTAGAACTAGCGGGAGGATGGGAGACCCAGTACTTC
CDR3: CASSLELAGGWETQYF

D: TRBD1
J: TRBJ1-1
V: TRBV19
size: -
DNA: TGTGCCAGTAGTGACAGGGGAATCACTGAAGCTTTCTTT
CDR3: CASSDRGITEAFF